This T cell receptor beta chain was retrieved from a study of Ad26.COV2.S vaccination and SARS-CoV-2 variants. The wider study: Participants got Ad26.COV2.S intramuscularly, once or twice 56 days apart.

Germline-derived CDR1 and CDR2 are SGHNT and YENEEA. V lost 1 base to trimming and J lost 8 bases, with 15 bases between them. The CDR3 contains 15 residues. Treatment described: about 20 received Ad26.COV2.S at low or high dose, single or two shots; about 5 received placebo; per-sample allocation not given. Sampling was done on day 63 after the first vaccine or placebo injection. The method was immunoSEQ multiplex PCR; TCRdb's version includes in-frame clones alone and lacks a portion of them. The sample lists some 460,000 clones, 89% seen once, with over 1.5% in the top ten. Sequenced here: peripheral blood, sampled in a trial of Ad26.COV2.S vaccine versus placebo. This receptor was taken from a person aged 18-65 years who received the Ad26.COV2.S COVID-19 vaccine or a placebo. V usage is TRBV11-3 and J usage is TRBJ2-1; the D gene is possibly TRBD1 (5 bases). This CDR3 is CASSLAAYQGHEQFF. The CDR3 DNA reads TGTGCCAGCAGCTTAGCGGCCTACCAGGGTCATGAGCAGTTCTTC. Together with reference TRBV11-3 and TRBJ2-1, the CDR3 gives the full variable domain: EAGVVQSPRYKIIEKKQPVAFWCNPISGHNTLYWYLQNLGQGPELLIRYENEEAVDDSQLPKDRFSAERLKGVDSTLKIQPAELGDSAVYLCASSLAAYQGHEQFFGPGTRLTVL.